The clone carrying this TCR beta chain was counted once. Its matching antigen is unknown. Assay: immunoSEQ multiplex PCR; the TCRdb copy retains only in-frame clones and omits some. The data contain about 980,000 clones, 76% of them singletons. The source of the sample is a study of shared clonotypes between healthy human individuals. Study-wide findings and caveats: Naive CD4 clonotype sharing across a few donors was about 5%.

The V end was cut by 11 bases, the J end by 8 bases, with 15 bases between. The CDR3 totals 12 residues. Per the germline V gene, CDR1 is MNHNS and CDR2 is SASEGT. The TCR comes from a man in his late teens or twenties in good health. Sequencing was done on a sample of memory CD4+ T cells sorted from blood. Specified subset: CD45RA-negative fraction. J is TRBJ2-2 and V is TRBV6-1; D is possibly TRBD1 or TRBD2 (6 bases each). CDR3 region: CAGGTPVGELFF. The DNA for the CDR3 is TGTGCCGGCGGGACACCCGTGGGGGAGCTGTTTTTT.